This TCR beta chain was sequenced during a study of shared clonotypes between healthy human individuals. The test was conducted at deep level. TCRdb keeps only in-frame clones here, not all; method: immunoSEQ multiplex PCR. This repertoire shows roughly 530,000 clones, around 96% found once; its top ten account for 0.05% to 0.07%. The sample holds one count of this clone. There are 11 residues in the CDR3. The germline V gene has CDR1 SGHRS and CDR2 YFSETQ. The V and J ends lost 1 base and 11 bases respectively, with 7 bases between them. The TCR comes from a woman aged 30 to 39 in good health. What was sequenced was naive CD4+ T cells sorted from blood. The subset here: CD45RA+ positively selected. The rearrangement joins TRBV5-1 to TRBJ2-1; no definite D call. CDR3 sequence reads: CASSLLGQQFF. CDR3 nucleotides: TGCGCCAGCAGCTTGCTGGGTCAGCAGTTCTTC.